The clone carrying this T cell receptor (beta chain) turned up a few times. Its antigen is not known. These data are taken from a study of T cells in Graves' hyperthyroidism and ophthalmopathy. Germline trimming cut 8 bases from V and 0 bases from J; bases unmatched to any gene: 1. From germline, CDR1 is ENHRY and CDR2 SYGVKD. The CDR3 has 12 residues. Notes on the study in general: Most expanded thyroid clonotypes above 0.001 recurred in blood.

Authors of the study amplified TCR beta CDR3 regions from RNA transcripts. In the first-round RT-PCR of the TCR CDR3, the HTBI primer set was used. TCRdb reanalysed the multiplex PCR reads using MiXCR and keeps one entry per CDR3 protein. The table lists under 300,000 distinct CDR3 sequences, less than 15% of them singletons. V is TRBV10-3 and J is TRBJ2-7; 7 bases line up with TRBD2. This TCR was recovered from a woman in her 30s with Graves' hyperthyroidism that later progressed to Graves' ophthalmopathy. Sequencing was carried out using blood. CDR3 nucleotides: TGTGCCATCTCTAGCGGCTCCTACGAGCAGTACTTC. Translated: CAISSGSYEQYF.